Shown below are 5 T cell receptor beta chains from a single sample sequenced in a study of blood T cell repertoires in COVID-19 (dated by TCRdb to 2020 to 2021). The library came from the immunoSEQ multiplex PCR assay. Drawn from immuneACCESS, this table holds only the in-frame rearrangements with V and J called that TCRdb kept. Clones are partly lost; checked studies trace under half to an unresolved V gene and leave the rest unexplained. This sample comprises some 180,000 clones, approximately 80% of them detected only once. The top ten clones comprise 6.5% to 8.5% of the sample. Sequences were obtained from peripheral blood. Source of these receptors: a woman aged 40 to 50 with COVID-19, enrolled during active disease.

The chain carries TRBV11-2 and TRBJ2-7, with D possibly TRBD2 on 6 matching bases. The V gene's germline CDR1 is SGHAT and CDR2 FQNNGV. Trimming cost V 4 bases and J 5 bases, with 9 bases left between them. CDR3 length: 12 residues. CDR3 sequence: CASSSTRNEQYF. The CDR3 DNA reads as TGTGCCAGCAGCTCGACTAGGAACGAGCAGTACTTC.

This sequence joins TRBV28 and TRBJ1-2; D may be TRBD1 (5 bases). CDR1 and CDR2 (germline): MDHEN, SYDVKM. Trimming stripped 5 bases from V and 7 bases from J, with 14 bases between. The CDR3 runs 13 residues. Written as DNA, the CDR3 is TGTGCCAGCAGTATTCGGGGGTTGGCTGGCTACACCTTC. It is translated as CASSIRGLAGYTF.

Written as DNA, the CDR3 is TGCGCCAGCAGCCAAGTACTGGTCACAGATACGCAGTATTTT. Encoded protein: CASSQVLVTDTQYF. The chain has TRBV4-1 and TRBJ2-3; D is uncertain. Per the germline V gene, CDR1 is MGHRA and CDR2 is YSYEKL. The ends were cut back, 1 base at V and 2 bases at J, with 7 bases in the middle. CDR3 length equals 14 residues.

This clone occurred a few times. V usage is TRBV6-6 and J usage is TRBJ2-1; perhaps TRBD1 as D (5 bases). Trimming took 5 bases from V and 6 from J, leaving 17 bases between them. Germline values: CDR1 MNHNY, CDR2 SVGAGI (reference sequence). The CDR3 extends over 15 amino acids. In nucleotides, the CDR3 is TGTGCCAGCAGTACGAGAATTGGACACCCCAATGAGCAGTTCTTC. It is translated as CASSTRIGHPNEQFF.

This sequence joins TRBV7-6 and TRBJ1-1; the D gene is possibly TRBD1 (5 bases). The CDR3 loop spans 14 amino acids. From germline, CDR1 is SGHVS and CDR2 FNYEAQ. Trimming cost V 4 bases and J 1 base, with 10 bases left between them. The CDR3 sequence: CASSSMGQNTEAFF. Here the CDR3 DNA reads TGTGCCAGCAGCTCAATGGGGCAGAACACTGAAGCTTTCTTT.